The 20 T cell receptor beta chains below come from one sample, sequenced in a study of cytomegalovirus exposure and HLA in healthy donors. The study ran its PCR with 60 Vbeta and 13 Jbeta primers. Repertoires were generated with immunoSEQ multiplex PCR, while TCRdb's copy carries only in-frame clones and drops some. The data show about 200,000 clones, approximately 85% seen once. The sequencing sample was made of PBMCs. The receptors here all came from a woman aged 45-65 years in good health and CMV-seronegative.

This rearrangement joins TRBV6-1 to TRBJ2-1, with D maybe TRBD1 (5 bases). This CDR3 contains 13 residues. The germline V gene encodes CDR1 MNHNS and CDR2 SASEGT. The V and J ends lost 4 bases and 5 bases respectively, with 9 bases between them. The chain's CDR3 is CASSVKQDNEQFF. The CDR3, as DNA: TGTGCCAGCAGTGTTAAACAGGACAATGAGCAGTTCTTC.

The genes are TRBV4-1 and TRBJ2-7; D remains ambiguous. Trimming removed 0 bases at V and 4 bases at J, with 10 bases between. Germline CDR1 and CDR2: MGHRA and YSYEKL. CDR3 size: 14 residues. The CDR3 here is CASSQEYEVYEQYF. The CDR3, as DNA: TGCGCCAGCAGCCAAGAGTATGAGGTTTACGAGCAGTACTTC.

The chain is built from TRBV28 and TRBJ1-1; no definite D call. CDR1 MDHEN and CDR2 SYDVKM come from the germline V gene. CDR3 length: 11 amino acids. V was pared by 7 bases and J by 5 bases, with 8 bases between. CDR3 protein: CASMDLTEAFF. CDR3 bases: TGTGCCAGCATGGACTTAACTGAAGCTTTCTTT.

This clone appeared a single time. The chain joins TRBV6-1 to TRBJ1-1; tentative D call: TRBD1 (6 bases). Germline assignment: CDR1 MNHNS and CDR2 SASEGT. The CDR3 has 15 residues. V lost 5 bases to trimming and J lost 10 bases, with 23 bases between them. The CDR3 reads CASSQSLTQGLAAFF. The DNA of the CDR3 is TGTGCCAGCAGTCAATCGTTGACGCAGGGGCTCGCAGCTTTCTTT.

The V and J genes are TRBV5-1 and TRBJ2-7, with 11 bases that match TRBD1. CDR3 size: 17 residues. Per germline, CDR1 SGHRS and CDR2 YFSETQ. J was trimmed by 2 bases and V by 0 bases; bases with no gene match: 7. CDR3 nucleotide sequence: TGCGCCAGCAGCTTGGGATGGACAGGGGGCGACGCCTACGAGCAGTACTTC. Translating gives CASSLGWTGGDAYEQYF.

This chain connects TRBV18 to TRBJ2-1; 7 bases are a match to TRBD1. CDR3 size: 15 residues. V gave up 4 bases and J gave up 3 bases; unmatched junction bases: 6. Germline V lookup: CDR1 KGHSH, CDR2 LQKENI. CDR3 residues: CASSLQGTDYNEQFF. The CDR3 nucleotides read TGTGCCAGCTCACTCCAAGGGACAGACTACAATGAGCAGTTCTTC.

This chain links TRBV9 with TRBJ1-1, with D possibly being TRBD1 (6 bases). Germline V gene data show CDR1 as SGDLS and CDR2 as YYNGEE. CDR3 length: 15 residues. Trimming removed 0 bases at V and 5 bases at J, with 14 bases between. The CDR3, as DNA: TGTGCCAGCAGCGTAGCGGGGGGGGCAGGTACTGAAGCTTTCTTT. Its protein is CASSVAGGAGTEAFF.

V gene TRBV30 combines with J gene TRBJ2-3; 8 positions match TRBD2. V was clipped by 0 bases and J by 2 bases; unmatched bases: 7. CDR1 GTSNPN and CDR2 SVGIG come from the germline V gene (reference sequence). The CDR3 contains 16 residues. The chain's CDR3 is CAWSVRVAGLTDTQYF. CDR3 sequence (DNA): TGTGCCTGGAGTGTACGAGTAGCGGGGCTCACAGATACGCAGTATTTT.

The rearrangement joins TRBV10-2 to TRBJ1-2; a weak D match, TRBD1 (6 bases). V was pared by 7 bases and J by 6 bases, with 15 bases between. The germline gives CDR1 WSHSY, CDR2 SAAADI. The CDR3 runs to 13 residues. This CDR3 is CASKLGGSDGYTF. The CDR3 DNA reads TGCGCCAGCAAATTAGGGGGATCCGATGGCTACACCTTC.

This chain links TRBV28 with TRBJ2-5, with TRBD1 matching 8 bases. Germline V gene data show CDR1 as MDHEN and CDR2 as SYDVKM. The V segment lost 8 bases and the J segment 2 bases; nucleotides outside the gene matches: 10. The CDR3 sequence is 15 residues long. The CDR3 sequence is CASQEETGAQETQYF. The CDR3 DNA sequence: TGTGCCAGCCAAGAAGAGACAGGGGCGCAAGAGACCCAGTACTTC.

The V gene is TRBV9, the J gene TRBJ2-4; tentative D call: TRBD2 (5 bases). In germline, CDR1 is SGDLS, CDR2 YYNGEE. The ends were cut back, 4 bases at V and 6 bases at J, with 11 bases in the middle. This CDR3 has 13 amino acids. In DNA form, the CDR3 reads TGTGCCAGCAGCTCTAGCTCCGGAAACATTCAGTACTTC. Translation gives CASSSSSGNIQYF.

The chain recombines TRBV4-3 with TRBJ2-7, with a tentative D call TRBD1 (5 bases). CDR3 length equals 14 residues. Trimming pared 4 bases from V and 4 bases from J, leaving 14 bases between. Per germline, CDR1 LGHNA and CDR2 YSLEER. The CDR3 region has the DNA TGCGCCAGCAGCCCAACAGGTCTCGGGTACGAGCAGTACTTC. It is translated as CASSPTGLGYEQYF.

This clone was counted once. The genes are TRBV15 and TRBJ1-3; D perhaps matches TRBD1 (6 bases). CDR3 length: 18 residues. Germline V gives CDR1 LNHNV, CDR2 YYDKDF (reference sequence). V lost 5 bases and J 0 bases, leaving 20 bases between the germline ends. CDR3 bases: TGTGCCACCAGCGGAAACTGGGACACGAGCCTCTCTGGAAACACCATATATTTT. It yields the protein CATSGNWDTSLSGNTIYF.

The CDR3 protein is CASSRTSGAYNEQFF. In nucleotides, the CDR3 is TGCGCCAGCAGCCGTACTAGCGGAGCCTACAATGAGCAGTTCTTC. This sequence joins TRBV5-1 and TRBJ2-1; 8 nucleotides line up with TRBD2. This CDR3 has 15 residues. The V segment lost 4 bases and the J segment 2 bases; nucleotides outside the gene matches: 5. Germline V gives CDR1 SGHRS, CDR2 YFSETQ.

CDR3 residues: CASSIVPSIQYF. In DNA, the CDR3 is TGTGCCAGTAGTATAGTCCCCTCTATTCAGTACTTC. V and J are TRBV19 and TRBJ2-4; D ambiguous. V shed 1 base and J shed 10 bases, with 8 bases lying between them. This CDR3 contains 12 residues. In germline, CDR1 is LNHDA, CDR2 SQIVND (reference sequence).

The genes are TRBV28 and TRBJ2-1, with 7 positions matching TRBD1. Germline V CDR1 and CDR2: MDHEN, SYDVKM. The CDR3 consists of 17 residues. J was trimmed by 0 bases and V by 5 bases; bases with no gene match: 10. CDR3 in amino acids: CASSLSTGDSSYNEQFF. CDR3 nucleotide sequence: TGTGCCAGCAGTCTCAGTACAGGGGACAGCTCCTACAATGAGCAGTTCTTC.

This chain links TRBV28 with TRBJ1-5; TRBD1 aligns across 7 bases. The V segment lost 2 bases and the J segment 1 base; nucleotides outside the gene matches: 11. The germline V gene encodes CDR1 MDHEN and CDR2 SYDVKM. This CDR3 comprises 18 residues. The CDR3 spells CASSLPDRVQGSNQPQHF. The CDR3 nucleotides are TGTGCCAGCAGTTTACCCGACAGGGTCCAAGGGAGCAATCAGCCCCAGCATTTT.

V and J are TRBV7-9 and TRBJ2-1; 15 nucleotides line up with TRBD2. V lost 6 bases, J lost 9 bases, and 12 bases stayed unmatched. This CDR3 is built from 17 residues. Germline lookup yields CDR1 SEHNR and CDR2 FQNEAQ (reference sequence). The CDR3 here is CASSRPPGLAGGFEQFF. In DNA, the CDR3 is TGTGCCAGCAGTCGTCCACCGGGACTAGCGGGAGGTTTTGAGCAGTTCTTC.

The rearrangement joins TRBV2 to TRBJ2-5, with D possibly being TRBD1 (6 bases). The CDR3 is 15 residues long. In germline, CDR1 is SNHLY, CDR2 FYNNEI. V was cut by 4 bases and J by 4 bases, with 16 bases left in between. The CDR3 nucleotides read TGTGCCAGCAGTGCCGAGACAGGCCTAGGAGAGACCCAGTACTTC. It specifies CASSAETGLGETQYF. Full variable domain (missing parts from reference TRBV2 and TRBJ2-5): EPEVTQTPSHQVTQMGQEVILRCVPISNHLYFYWYRQILGQKVEFLVSFYNNEISEKSEIFDDQFSVERPDGSNFTLKIRSTKLEDSAMYFCASSAETGLGETQYFGPGTRLLVL.

The chain links TRBV9 to TRBJ2-3; TRBD2 matches at 13 bases. After removal of 0 bases from V and 6 bases from J, the junction contained 7 bases not matched to a gene. Germline V CDR1 and CDR2: SGDLS, YYNGEE. The CDR3 has 17 amino acids. CDR3 amino acids: CASSVGLAGGPRDTQYF. Here the CDR3 DNA reads TGTGCCAGCAGCGTAGGACTAGCGGGAGGCCCCAGGGATACGCAGTATTTT.